This T cell receptor (beta chain) was captured by sequencing in a study of beta chain features in type 1 diabetes (dated by TCRdb to 2016 to 2019). For the study in its entirety: Mean age, gender distribution, total cell number and subset yield did not differ between patients and healthy donors. In the study, TCRB repertoires of sorted circulating CD4+ T cell subsets from recently diagnosed type 1 diabetes patients were compared with those of matched healthy donors. A total of around 110,000,000 sorted cells were examined across all samples, and RNA yield correlated strongly with the number of cells per subset. Naive and central memory subsets were obtained from all 30 or so donors, but regulatory and stem cell-like memory subsets were isolated from only 8 patients and roughly 8 healthy donors. Findings and caveats that apply to the study as a whole: Because the HLA sub-analyses included only small numbers of individuals, any influence of HLA type on TCRB rearrangement was left unresolved. PCR may preferentially amplify shorter templates, but because patient and control samples were amplified and corrected together, any resulting skew would affect both groups equally. Sequencing cDNA rather than genomic DNA could over-represent highly expressing activated cells, although activation and CD3 levels did not differ between groups. At VDJ recombination sites, patients with type 1 diabetes made fewer insertions and deleted more nucleotides, a pattern implying thymic rearrangement abnormalities. In all four CD4+ subsets, TCRB CDR3 length was moderately but significantly shorter in type 1 diabetes patients. Naive, central memory and regulatory TCRB repertoires appeared more similar among patients than among healthy donors.

Each donor gave one peripheral blood draw, averaging around 120 mL, which was collected into heparinised tubes. Using a panel that included CD45RO, CCR7, CD25, CD127, CD95 and CD27, naive, central memory, regulatory and stem cell-like memory CD4+ T cells were sorted on a BD FACSAria II. All sorted populations exceeded 95% purity. Right away, PBMCs were isolated by Lymphoprep density gradient centrifugation and were stained directly, with no culture step. Samples were stained and sorted in pairs, with one healthy donor and one patient per experiment, so that batch effects were minimized. The High Capacity cDNA Reverse Transcription Kit was used to reverse transcribe all of the isolated RNA, meaning that expressed TCRB transcripts were what got sequenced. Deep immunoSEQ sequencing was applied to naive, central memory and regulatory T cell samples, giving an average of about 3.4 million total reads per sample. After sorted cells were lysed in RLT buffer, RNA was extracted with DNase-treated RNeasy Micro or Mini kits, with the choice depending on cell number. Each cell subset was processed on its own to prevent cross-contamination, while patient and healthy donor samples were processed together. TCRB sequences were amplified from cDNA with the immunoSEQ multiplex PCR, producing 87-bp fragments spanning the CDR3 region. Sequencing of the amplicons was done on the Illumina HiSeq platform. In the paper's pipeline: PCR bias was computationally corrected using synthetic template baselines, reads within Hamming distance 2 were collapsed, and singletons that could not be merged were discarded. Reads were aligned against IMGT to assign V, D and J genes, CDR3 length and insertions or deletions at six rearrangement sites. Clonotype counts were normalized to sorted cell number within each subset before computing true diversity and Gini coefficients with the tcR R package. The overlap coefficient, calculated on TCRB nucleotide sequences, was used to measure repertoire sharing. TCRdb re-hosts the immuneACCESS table, in-frame sequences only. Its copies lack some clones; in the studies checked, an unresolved V gene accounts for under half of them, and the cause for the rest is not known. V, J and clone size were drawn from that table, and D and trimming were deduced from the DNA. The sample profile shows a few hundred thousand clones; 8.5% to 10% of them were found once. The ten biggest clones cover less than 0.65% of the sample.

Note on this clone: Its antigen target is currently unknown. Base quality data are lacking; no much larger clone is found one base away.

For CDR1 and CDR2, the germline V gene lists MDHEN and SYDVKM. The CDR3 sequence holds 11 residues, the cysteine and phenylalanine included. Only the CDR3 region is kept as DNA, spanning 33 bases read in frame from base 1. From V the trimming removes 5 bases and from J it removes 11 bases, while the gene matches leave 4 bases of the junction unaccounted for. The sequenced material came from central memory CD4+ T cells from blood. The chain employs TRBV28 and TRBJ1-2; 8 of the junction bases match TRBD1. The source is a young man with type 1 diabetes. The DNA sequence is given as TGTGCCAGCAGTCTACAGGGGGGGTACACCTTC. It translates as CASSLQGGYTF.